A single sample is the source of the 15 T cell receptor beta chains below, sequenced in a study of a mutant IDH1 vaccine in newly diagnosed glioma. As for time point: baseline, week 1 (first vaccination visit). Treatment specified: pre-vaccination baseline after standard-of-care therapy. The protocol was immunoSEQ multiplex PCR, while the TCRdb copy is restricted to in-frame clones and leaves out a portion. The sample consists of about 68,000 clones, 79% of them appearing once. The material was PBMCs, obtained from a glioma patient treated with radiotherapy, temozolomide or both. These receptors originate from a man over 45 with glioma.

The CDR3 sequence: CASSSDSPGKTEAFF. The DNA of the CDR3 is TGCGCCAGCAGCTCGGACAGCCCAGGAAAGACTGAAGCTTTCTTT. The rearrangement uses TRBV5-1 and TRBJ1-1; D possibly corresponds to TRBD1 (6 bases). This CDR3 has 15 residues. The V end lost 3 bases, the J end lost 5 bases, and 17 bases lay between the germline ends. The germline gives CDR1 SGHRS, CDR2 YFSETQ.

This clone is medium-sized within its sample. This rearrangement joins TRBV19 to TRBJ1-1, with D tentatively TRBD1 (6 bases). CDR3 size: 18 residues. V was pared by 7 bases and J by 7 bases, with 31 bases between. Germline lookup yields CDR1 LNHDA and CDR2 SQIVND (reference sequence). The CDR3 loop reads CASTPEIGGRGEENEAFF. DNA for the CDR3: TGTGCCAGTACACCGGAGATCGGGGGGAGGGGGGAGGAGAATGAAGCTTTCTTT. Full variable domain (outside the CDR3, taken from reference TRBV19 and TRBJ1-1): DGGITQSPKYLFRKEGQNVTLSCEQNLNHDAMYWYRQDPGQGLRLIYYSQIVNDFQKGDIAEGYSVSREKKESFPLTVTSAQKNPTAFYLCASTPEIGGRGEENEAFFGQGTRLTVV.

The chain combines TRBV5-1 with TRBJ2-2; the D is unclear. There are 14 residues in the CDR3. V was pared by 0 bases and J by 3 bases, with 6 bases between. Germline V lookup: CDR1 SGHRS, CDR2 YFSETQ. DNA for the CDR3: TGCGCCAGCAGCTTGGTTCCCGACACCGGGGAGCTGTTTTTT. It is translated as CASSLVPDTGELFF.

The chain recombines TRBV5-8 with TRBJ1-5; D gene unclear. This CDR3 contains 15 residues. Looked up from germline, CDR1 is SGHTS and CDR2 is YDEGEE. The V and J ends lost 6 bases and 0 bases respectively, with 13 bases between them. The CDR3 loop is CASTRAQFSNQPQHF. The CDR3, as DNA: TGTGCCAGCACCCGAGCACAGTTTAGCAATCAGCCCCAGCATTTT.

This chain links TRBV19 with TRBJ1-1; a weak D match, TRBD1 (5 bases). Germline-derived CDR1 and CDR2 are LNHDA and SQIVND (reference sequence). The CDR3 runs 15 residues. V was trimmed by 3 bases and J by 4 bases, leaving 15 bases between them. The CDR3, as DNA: TGTGCCAGTAGTATGATATGGCAGGGAGGCACTGAAGCTTTCTTT. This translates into CASSMIWQGGTEAFF.

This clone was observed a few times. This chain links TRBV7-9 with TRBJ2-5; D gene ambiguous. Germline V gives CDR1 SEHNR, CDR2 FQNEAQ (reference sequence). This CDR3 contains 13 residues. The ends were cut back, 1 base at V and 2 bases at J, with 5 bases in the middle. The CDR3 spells CASSLVQQETQYF. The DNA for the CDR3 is TGTGCCAGCAGCTTAGTGCAGCAAGAGACCCAGTACTTC.

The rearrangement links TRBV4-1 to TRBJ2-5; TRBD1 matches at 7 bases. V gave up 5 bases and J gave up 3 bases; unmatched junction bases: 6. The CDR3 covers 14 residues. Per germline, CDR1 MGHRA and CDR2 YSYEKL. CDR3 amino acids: CASSFDTGEETQYF. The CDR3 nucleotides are TGCGCCAGCAGCTTCGACACAGGGGAAGAGACCCAGTACTTC.

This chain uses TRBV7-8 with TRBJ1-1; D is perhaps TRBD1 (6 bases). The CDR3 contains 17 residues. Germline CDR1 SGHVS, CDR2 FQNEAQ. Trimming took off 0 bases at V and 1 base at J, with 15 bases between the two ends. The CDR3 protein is CASSLAGRKGGNTEAFF. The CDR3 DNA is TGTGCCAGCAGCTTAGCTGGGAGGAAAGGGGGGAACACTGAAGCTTTCTTT.

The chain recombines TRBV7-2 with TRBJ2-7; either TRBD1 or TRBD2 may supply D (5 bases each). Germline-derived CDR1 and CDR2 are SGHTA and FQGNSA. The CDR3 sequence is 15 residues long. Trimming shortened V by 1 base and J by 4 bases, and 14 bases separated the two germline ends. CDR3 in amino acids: CASSLGGRGFYEQYF. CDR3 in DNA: TGTGCCAGCAGCTTAGGGGGTCGGGGCTTTTACGAGCAGTACTTC.

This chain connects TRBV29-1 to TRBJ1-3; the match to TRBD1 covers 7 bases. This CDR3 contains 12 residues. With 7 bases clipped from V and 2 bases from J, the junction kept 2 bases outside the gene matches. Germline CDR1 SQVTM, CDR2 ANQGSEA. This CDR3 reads CSAGGAGNTIYF. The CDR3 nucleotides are TGCAGCGCAGGGGGGGCTGGAAACACCATATATTTT. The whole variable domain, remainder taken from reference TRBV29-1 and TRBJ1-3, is SAVISQKPSRDICQRGTSLTIQCQVDSQVTMMFWYRQQPGQSLTLIATANQGSEATYESGFVIDKFPISRPNLTFSTLTVSNMSPEDSSIYLCSAGGAGNTIYFGEGSWLTVV.

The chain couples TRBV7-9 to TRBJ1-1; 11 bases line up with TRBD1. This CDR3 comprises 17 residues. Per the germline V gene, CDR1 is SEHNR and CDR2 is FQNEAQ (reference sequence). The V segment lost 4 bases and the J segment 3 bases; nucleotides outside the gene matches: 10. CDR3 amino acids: CASSSWTGGLKDTEAFF. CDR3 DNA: TGTGCCAGCAGCTCCTGGACAGGGGGCTTGAAGGACACTGAAGCTTTCTTT.

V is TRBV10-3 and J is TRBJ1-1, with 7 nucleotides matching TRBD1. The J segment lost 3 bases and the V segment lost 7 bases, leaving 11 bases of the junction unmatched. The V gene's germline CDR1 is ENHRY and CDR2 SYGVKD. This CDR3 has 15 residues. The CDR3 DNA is TGTGCCATCAAAAGGACAGGTCAAGTCGACACTGAAGCTTTCTTT. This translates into CAIKRTGQVDTEAFF.

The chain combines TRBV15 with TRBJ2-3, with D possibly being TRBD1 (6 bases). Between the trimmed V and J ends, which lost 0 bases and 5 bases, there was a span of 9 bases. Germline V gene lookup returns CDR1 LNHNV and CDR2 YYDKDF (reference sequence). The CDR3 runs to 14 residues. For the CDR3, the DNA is TGTGCCACCAGCAGAGATCAGGGGAGAGATACGCAGTATTTT. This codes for CATSRDQGRDTQYF.

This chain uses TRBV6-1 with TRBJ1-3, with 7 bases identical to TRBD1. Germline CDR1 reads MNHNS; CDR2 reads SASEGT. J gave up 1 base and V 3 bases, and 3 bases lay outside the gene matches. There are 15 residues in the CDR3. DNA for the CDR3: TGTGCCAGCAGTGACTCGACAGGGTCTGGAAACACCATATATTTT. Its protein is CASSDSTGSGNTIYF.

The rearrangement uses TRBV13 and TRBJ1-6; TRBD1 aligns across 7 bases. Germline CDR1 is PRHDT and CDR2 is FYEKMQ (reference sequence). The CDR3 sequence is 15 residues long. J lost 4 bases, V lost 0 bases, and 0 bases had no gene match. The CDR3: CASSLGQGYNSPLHF. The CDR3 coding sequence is TGTGCCAGCAGCTTAGGACAGGGGTATAATTCACCCCTCCACTTT.